Below, 18 T cell receptor beta chains from the same sample are listed, as sequenced in a study of metastatic and nonmetastatic thyroid tumors. Thyroid surgery had not been preceded by any treatment in any patient. MiXCR re-clonotyped the PCR reads for TCRdb. The sample includes around 20,000 clones, around 17% of them seen just once. Sequenced input: blood. Receptors were obtained from a male donor with papillary thyroid cancer or a benign thyroid nodule (not recorded which). Some clones in this sample may be carry-over from other donors' samples.

The chain recombines TRBV20-1 with TRBJ1-4; maybe TRBD1 (5 bases). The CDR3 is made up of 15 amino acids. Germline V gives CDR1 DFQATT, CDR2 SNEGSKA (reference sequence). The V gene lost 0 bases and the J gene lost 10 bases, with 18 bases spanning the gap. Here the CDR3 reads CSARDVDVGGGKLFF. CDR3 in DNA: TGCAGTGCTAGAGATGTGGACGTCGGGGGAGGAAAACTGTTTTTT.

At least ten counts were recorded for this clone. V and J are TRBV5-1 and TRBJ2-1, with a tentative D call TRBD1 (6 bases). CDR3 length: 14 amino acids. Per the germline V gene, CDR1 is SGHRS and CDR2 is YFSETQ. With 4 bases removed from V and 0 bases from J, the gap between germline ends came to 8 bases. The CDR3, as DNA: TGCGCCAGCAGCGGGGGCGACTCCTACAATGAGCAGTTCTTC. Encoded protein: CASSGGDSYNEQFF. Using reference TRBV5-1 and TRBJ2-1 for the parts outside the CDR3, the full variable domain is KAGVTQTPRYLIKTRGQQVTLSCSPISGHRSVSWYQQTPGQGLQFLFEYFSETQRNKGNFPGRFSGRQFSNSRSEMNVSTLELGDSALYLCASSGGDSYNEQFFGPGTRLTVL.

This clone was observed many times. V and J are TRBV3-1 and TRBJ2-7, with D unresolved. The CDR3 is made up of 14 amino acids. Germline loops: CDR1 LGHDT, CDR2 YNNKEL (reference sequence). Deletions cut 0 bases from V and 3 bases from J, with 9 bases between. CDR3 DNA sequence: TGTGCCAGCAGCCAAGAACGACTTAACTACGAGCAGTACTTC. Translation: CASSQERLNYEQYF.

This clone came up many times. V gene TRBV9 combines with J gene TRBJ2-7, with 7 bases matching TRBD1. This CDR3 region has 14 residues. The V gene's germline CDR1 is SGDLS and CDR2 YYNGEE. The V and J ends lost 3 bases and 2 bases, in that order; junction bases with no gene match: 5. The DNA for the CDR3 is TGTGCCAGCAGCGCCCAGGGACAGACCTACGAGCAGTACTTC. Amino acids: CASSAQGQTYEQYF. Combining the CDR3 with reference TRBV9 and TRBJ2-7 gives the whole variable domain DSGVTQTPKHLITATGQRVTLRCSPRSGDLSVYWYQQSLDQGLQFLIQYYNGEERAKGNILERFSAQQFPDLHSELNLSSLELGDSALYFCASSAQGQTYEQYFGPGTRLTVT.

A remark on this clone: Since the CDR3 does not end with the conserved phenylalanine or tryptophan, this likely comes from a read error. The chain has TRBV20-1 and TRBJ2-1; 7 positions agree with TRBD2. The germline CDR1 and CDR2 sequences are DFQATT and SNEGSKA (reference sequence). This CDR3 is 14 amino acids long. Unmatched junction bases numbered 8, after V lost 2 bases and J lost 7 bases. The CDR3 region is CSARIRLAENEQFS. CDR3 in DNA: TGCAGTGCTAGAATCAGGCTAGCGGAGAATGAGCAGTTCTCC.

A word on this clone: The junction does not match germline at one end; this may be a read error. The chain combines TRBV11-3 with TRBJ2-7, with D hard to call. The CDR3 is made up of 13 amino acids. CDR1 SGHNT and CDR2 YENEEA come from the germline V gene. This chain's CDR3 is CASILDPMGEQYF. DNA of the CDR3: TGTGCCAGCATCTTAGATCCGATGGGTGAGCAGTACTTC.

This clone was counted ten times or more. The rearrangement joins TRBV7-3 to TRBJ2-1, with a possible D match to TRBD2 (6 bases). Germline lookup yields CDR1 SGHTA and CDR2 FQGTGA. The CDR3 has 16 residues. Between the trimmed V and J ends, which lost 1 base and 0 bases, there was a span of 10 bases. The CDR3 region is CASSLKAGSSYNEQFF. The CDR3 nucleotides read TGTGCCAGCAGCTTAAAAGCCGGGAGCTCCTACAATGAGCAGTTCTTC.

This clone was detected ten times or more. V usage is TRBV4-2 and J usage is TRBJ2-3; D might be TRBD2 (5 bases). The CDR3 extends over 17 amino acids. Germline V CDR1 and CDR2: LGHNA, YNFKEQ. V lost 4 bases to trimming and J lost 3 bases, with 20 bases between them. CDR3 nucleotides: TGTGCCAGCAGCCCCTCGATTGTGGGAGTGGGGACAGATACGCAGTATTTT. Residues: CASSPSIVGVGTDTQYF.

This clone was observed many times. The V and J genes are TRBV5-5 and TRBJ2-7; D gene uncertain. CDR1 is SGHKS, CDR2 YYEKEE, per germline (reference sequence). The CDR3 spans 13 residues. With 2 bases removed from V and 4 bases from J, the gap between germline ends came to 10 bases. CDR3 loop: CASSFVMHYEQYF. The DNA of the CDR3 is TGTGCCAGCAGCTTCGTTATGCATTACGAGCAGTACTTC. Combining the CDR3 with reference TRBV5-5 and TRBJ2-7 gives the whole variable domain DAGVTQSPTHLIKTRGQQVTLRCSPISGHKSVSWYQQVLGQGPQFIFQYYEKEERGRGNFPDRFSARQFPNYSSELNVNALLLGDSALYLCASSFVMHYEQYFGPGTRLTVT.

This clone was seen repeatedly, ten times or more. The chain is built from TRBV19 and TRBJ2-7, with a possible D match to TRBD2 (6 bases). CDR3 length equals 13 residues. V dropped 7 bases and J dropped 3 bases, with 13 bases sitting between them. Per germline, CDR1 LNHDA and CDR2 SQIVND (reference sequence). In DNA form, the CDR3 reads TGTGCCAGTAAAGGCGGGACGCACTACGAGCAGTACTTC. Translated, it gives CASKGGTHYEQYF.

Ten or more counts support this clone. The V gene is TRBV20-1, the J gene TRBJ2-5; 8 positions match TRBD1. CDR3 length: 15 residues. Per germline, CDR1 DFQATT and CDR2 SNEGSKA (reference sequence). Losses at the gene ends were 1 base for V and 4 bases for J; bases not matched to a gene: 8. CDR3 coding DNA: TGCAGTGCTAGAGGACAGGGGAGGAAGGGAGAGACCCAGTACTTC. Its translation is CSARGQGRKGETQYF.

This clone was counted at least ten times. V is TRBV20-1 and J is TRBJ2-2; D call uncertain. Trimming cost V 0 bases and J 0 bases, with 8 bases left between them. Germline V gives CDR1 DFQATT, CDR2 SNEGSKA (reference sequence). The CDR3 loop spans 15 amino acids. The CDR3 coding sequence is TGCAGTGCTAGAGATTATTCAGCGAACACCGGGGAGCTGTTTTTT. Encoded protein: CSARDYSANTGELFF.

This clone was detected many times. V usage is TRBV5-5 and J usage is TRBJ1-1, with unresolved D. Trimming left V 1 base short and J 2 bases short, with 12 bases between. Germline V gene data show CDR1 as SGHKS and CDR2 as YYEKEE (reference sequence). The CDR3 totals 15 residues. The CDR3 region is CASSLSLWANTEAFF. The CDR3, as DNA: TGTGCCAGCAGCTTGTCGCTTTGGGCAAACACTGAAGCTTTCTTT.

This clone was counted ten times or more. This sequence joins TRBV6-1 and TRBJ1-5; D is unclear. The V end lost 4 bases, the J end lost 9 bases, and 19 bases lay between the germline ends. This CDR3 spans 15 amino acids. Germline V gives CDR1 MNHNS, CDR2 SASEGT. CDR3 protein: CASSGGRSPRLPQHF. In DNA, the CDR3 is TGTGCCAGCAGTGGAGGGAGGTCCCCCCGGCTGCCCCAGCATTTT.

This clone has ten or more counts. The V gene is TRBV12-3 or TRBV12-4, the J gene TRBJ1-5; D gene unclear. Trimming cost V 0 bases and J 7 bases, with 7 bases left between them. The CDR3 has 13 residues. CDR3 in DNA: TGTGCCAGCAGTTTAGCGTCTTCCCAGCCCCAGCATTTT. It yields the protein CASSLASSQPQHF.

This clone appeared many times. The chain couples TRBV2 to TRBJ2-1, with TRBD1 as a possible D gene (6 bases). Trimming took 3 bases from V and 8 from J, leaving 14 bases between them. This CDR3 is 14 amino acids long. CDR1 and CDR2 (germline): SNHLY, FYNNEI. CDR3 in amino acids: CASSDGRGYDEQFF. DNA for the CDR3: TGTGCCAGCAGTGACGGCAGGGGTTACGATGAGCAGTTCTTC.

This clone was counted ten times or more. The chain carries TRBV7-3 and TRBJ2-3, with D possibly TRBD1 on 6 matching bases. Germline CDR1 SGHTA, CDR2 FQGTGA. V gave up 5 bases and J gave up 7 bases, with 13 bases separating them. There are 13 residues in the CDR3. CDR3 region: CASSKDRQNTQYF. In DNA, the CDR3 is TGTGCCAGCAGCAAGGACAGACAGAATACGCAGTATTTT.

This clone is medium-sized in the sample. The CDR3 DNA sequence: TGCGCCAGCAGCCCAGAGGTACGGGCTAGCTTTAGGAGTAATGAGCAGTTCTTC. It codes for CASSPEVRASFRSNEQFF. This chain joins TRBV4-3 and TRBJ2-1; TRBD2 might be the D (5 bases). Germline values: CDR1 LGHNA, CDR2 YSLEER. This CDR3 contains 18 residues. V lost 4 bases and J lost 7, with 26 bases in between.